Here is one TCR beta chain with its context. These data are taken from a study of blood T cell repertoires in COVID-19. For the study at large: The United States, Italy and Spain supplied acute and convalescent COVID-19 samples. T cells, B-cell-depleted T cells, or PBMCs supplied cDNA or gDNA.

Study processing details: The authors estimated nucleated cell counts from reference gene primer amplification. Clones were read by immunoSEQ multiplex PCR, and TCRdb kept only the in-frame ones, dropping some. D and trimming come from the DNA, and the V and J calls and clone size come from that table. The sample includes approximately 150,000 clones, 70% to 90% of them seen just once. This CDR3 region has 17 residues. What was sequenced was peripheral blood. The chain employs TRBV1 and TRBJ2-2; TRBD2, the table's D call, was not compared with the DNA. TRBV1 is described as a pseudogene. The clonotype originates from a human donor in a cohort sampled during active COVID-19. In nucleotides, the CDR3 is TGCACCAGCAGCCAAGATGAAGGCGAGGCGAACACCGGGGAGCTGTTTTTT. This encodes CTSSQDEGEANTGELFF.